The sequence of this T cell receptor beta chain was determined in a study of blood T cell repertoires in COVID-19. Individuals aged roughly 18 to 100 years were recruited from about two dozen US areas. Participant reports of clinical history set cohort assignment. The V end lost 5 bases, the J end lost 1 base, and 11 bases lay between the germline ends. Per the germline V gene, CDR1 is MGHRA and CDR2 is YSYEKL. The CDR3 totals 14 residues. This clone has more than one count but fewer than ten. Sequencing was performed with immunoSEQ multiplex PCR; in TCRdb, only in-frame clones are kept and a portion is missing. This sample has fewer than 450,000 clones, with 90% found just once.

The sequencing sample was made of PBMCs or T cells enriched from blood (not recorded which). This TCR was recovered from a man between 18 and 29 years old who had recovered from COVID-19. The chain has TRBV4-1 and TRBJ1-1; D not resolved. The CDR3 protein is CASSSSVANTEAFF. The CDR3 region has the DNA TGCGCCAGCAGCTCGTCAGTGGCGAACACTGAAGCTTTCTTT.